These 15 T cell receptor beta chains were sequenced from one sample in a study of metastatic and nonmetastatic thyroid tumors. Prior to thyroid surgery, none of the patients had received any treatment. TCRdb re-called the PCR reads through MiXCR. The sample holds over 6,500 clones, 29% seen once. Specimen: tumor tissue. The receptor source for this set is a female donor with papillary thyroid cancer or a benign thyroid nodule (not recorded which). Some clones in this sample may be carry-over from other donors' samples.

There are a few counts of this clone. The rearrangement uses TRBV19 and TRBJ2-1; maybe TRBD1 (5 bases). Germline assignment: CDR1 LNHDA and CDR2 SQIVND (reference sequence). V was trimmed by 5 bases and J by 0 bases, leaving 11 bases between them. The CDR3 consists of 15 residues. The DNA for the CDR3 is TGTGCCAGTAGTCGGACAATGAGCTCCTACAATGAGCAGTTCTTC. Residues: CASSRTMSSYNEQFF.

This rearrangement joins TRBV6-1 to TRBJ2-1, with 10 positions matching TRBD2. CDR3 length: 14 residues. The germline V gene encodes CDR1 MNHNS and CDR2 SASEGT. V dropped 6 bases and J dropped 8; count of bases not matched to a gene: 7. CDR3 DNA sequence: TGTGCCAGCAGGAAAGCGGGAGGGAGCTATGAGCAGTTCTTC. Its protein product is CASRKAGGSYEQFF.

This clone was observed a handful of times. The chain links TRBV11-2 to TRBJ2-1; D is perhaps TRBD1 (5 bases). Trimming removed 4 bases at V and 0 bases at J, with 10 bases between. The length of the CDR3 is 15 residues. The germline CDR1 and CDR2 sequences are SGHAT and FQNNGV. CDR3: CASSSDTSSYNEQFF. The CDR3 region has the DNA TGTGCCAGCAGCTCGGACACGAGCTCCTACAATGAGCAGTTCTTC.

The sample holds many counts of this clone. This CDR3 fails to terminate in the conserved phenylalanine or tryptophan, so it likely reflects a read error. This chain connects TRBV7-3 to TRBJ2-2; D call uncertain. The V gene lost 6 bases and the J gene lost 8 bases, with 13 bases spanning the gap. There are 13 residues in the CDR3. From germline, CDR1 is SGHTA and CDR2 FQGTGA. CDR3 amino acids: CASSRSKAGELFS. The CDR3 bases are TGTGCCAGCAGTCGATCTAAAGCGGGGGAGCTGTTTTCT.

J is TRBJ2-7 and V is TRBV7-3, with TRBD1 matching over 9 bases. The CDR3 runs 14 residues. The germline V gene encodes CDR1 SGHTA and CDR2 FQGTGA. V lost 3 bases and J lost 5; bases outside the gene matches: 5. This CDR3 reads CASSLGGQGHEQYF. In DNA form, the CDR3 reads TGTGCCAGCAGCTTGGGGGGACAGGGCCACGAGCAGTACTTC.

This clone was recorded once. The same CDR3 is also encoded by other DNA sequences in this sample. The rearrangement joins TRBV4-1 to TRBJ1-4; D not resolved. The CDR3 sequence is 15 residues long. From germline, CDR1 is MGHRA and CDR2 YSYEKL. The V and J ends lost 1 base and 4 bases respectively, with 10 bases between them. CDR3 coding DNA: TGCGCCAGCAGCCAAGCGGCAGGTTATAATGAAAAACTGTTTTTT. This gives the protein CASSQAAGYNEKLFF.

The rearrangement links TRBV7-3 to TRBJ2-1, with unresolved D. V lost 2 bases and J 0 bases, leaving 8 bases between the germline ends. In germline, CDR1 is SGHTA, CDR2 FQGTGA. The CDR3 covers 15 residues. The CDR3 DNA reads TGTGCCAGCAGCTTAGCAGGTAGCTCCTACAATGAGCAGTTCTTC. Translating gives CASSLAGSSYNEQFF. Filled out from reference TRBV7-3 and TRBJ2-1, the complete variable domain reads GAGVSQTPSNKVTEKGKYVELRCDPISGHTALYWYRQSLGQGPEFLIYFQGTGAADDSGLPNDRFFAVRPEGSVSTLKIQRTERGDSAVYLCASSLAGSSYNEQFFGPGTRLTVL.

The rearrangement joins TRBV7-3 to TRBJ1-2; D uncertain. The CDR3 loop spans 15 amino acids. Trimming took 5 bases from V and 6 from J, leaving 19 bases between them. Germline CDR1 SGHTA, CDR2 FQGTGA. The CDR3 protein is CASSPVHTIGDGYTF. The CDR3 DNA reads TGTGCCAGCAGCCCGGTACATACCATTGGTGATGGCTACACCTTC.

The chain carries TRBV18 and TRBJ2-3; D unclear. CDR1 is KGHSH and CDR2 is LQKENI in the germline V gene. The CDR3 totals 14 residues. Trimming removed 2 bases from V and 3 bases from J, with 9 bases in between. CDR3 residues: CASSPSSRTDTQYF. DNA of the CDR3: TGTGCCAGCTCACCATCCTCTAGAACAGATACGCAGTATTTT. Filled out from reference TRBV18 and TRBJ2-3, the complete variable domain reads NAGVMQNPRHLVRRRGQEARLRCSPMKGHSHVYWYRQLPEEGLKFMVYLQKENIIDESGMPKERFSAEFPKEGPSILRIQQVVRGDSAAYFCASSPSSRTDTQYFGPGTRLTVL.

This clone was recorded a few times. The V call is TRBV20-1, the J call TRBJ1-2; D not certain. This CDR3 spans 14 amino acids. Deletions cut 0 bases from V and 2 bases from J, with 10 bases between. Germline CDR1 and CDR2: DFQATT and SNEGSKA (reference sequence). CDR3 nucleotide sequence: TGCAGTGCTAGAGACCCAGTCATCAACTATGGCTACACCTTC. Amino acids: CSARDPVINYGYTF.

Only a few counts were recorded for this clone. V gene TRBV12-3 or TRBV12-4 combines with J gene TRBJ2-7; D is uncertain. The ends were cut back, 5 bases at V and 7 bases at J, with 9 bases in the middle. The CDR3 contains 11 residues. The chain's CDR3 is CASSPTREQYF. The CDR3 nucleotides are TGTGCCAGCAGTCCGACTCGGGAGCAGTACTTC.

This clone was observed a few times. The chain combines TRBV19 with TRBJ2-7, with D perhaps assigned TRBD1 or TRBD2 (5 bases each). CDR3 size: 12 residues. Trimming pared 7 bases from V and 6 bases from J, leaving 13 bases between. Germline-derived CDR1 and CDR2 are LNHDA and SQIVND (reference sequence). The CDR3 DNA reads as TGTGCCAGTATGGGGGATTTCTCCGAGCAGTACTTC. This gives the protein CASMGDFSEQYF. Full variable domain (rest looked up from reference TRBV19 and TRBJ2-7): DGGITQSPKYLFRKEGQNVTLSCEQNLNHDAMYWYRQDPGQGLRLIYYSQIVNDFQKGDIAEGYSVSREKKESFPLTVTSAQKNPTAFYLCASMGDFSEQYFGPGTRLTVT.

The sample holds a few counts of this clone. The chain joins TRBV28 to TRBJ1-2; no firm D call. Deletions cut 3 bases from V and 3 bases from J, with 5 bases between. CDR1 MDHEN and CDR2 SYDVKM come from the germline V gene. The CDR3 is 12 residues long. In DNA form, the CDR3 reads TGTGCCAGCAGTTTCATCGACTATGGCTACACCTTC. Its protein product is CASSFIDYGYTF.

There are a few counts of this clone. The V and J genes are TRBV20-1 and TRBJ1-5, with D possibly TRBD1 on 5 matching bases. This CDR3 spans 13 amino acids. V was trimmed by 1 base and J by 3 bases, leaving 7 bases between them. Germline CDR1 reads DFQATT; CDR2 reads SNEGSKA (reference sequence). CDR3 sequence (DNA): TGCAGTGCTAGAGGACAGATCAATCAGCCCCAGCATTTT. It codes for CSARGQINQPQHF.

This clone has more than one count but fewer than ten. This CDR3 fails to terminate in the conserved phenylalanine or tryptophan, so it likely reflects a read error. The chain recombines TRBV27 with TRBJ2-2; unclear D gene. Germline V lookup: CDR1 MNHEY, CDR2 SMNVEV (reference sequence). The CDR3 extends over 15 amino acids. Trimming left V 5 bases short and J 1 base short, with 11 bases between. Here the CDR3 reads CASSERSQNTGELFY. The CDR3 DNA sequence: TGTGCCAGCAGTGAACGGTCTCAGAACACCGGGGAGCTGTTTTAT.